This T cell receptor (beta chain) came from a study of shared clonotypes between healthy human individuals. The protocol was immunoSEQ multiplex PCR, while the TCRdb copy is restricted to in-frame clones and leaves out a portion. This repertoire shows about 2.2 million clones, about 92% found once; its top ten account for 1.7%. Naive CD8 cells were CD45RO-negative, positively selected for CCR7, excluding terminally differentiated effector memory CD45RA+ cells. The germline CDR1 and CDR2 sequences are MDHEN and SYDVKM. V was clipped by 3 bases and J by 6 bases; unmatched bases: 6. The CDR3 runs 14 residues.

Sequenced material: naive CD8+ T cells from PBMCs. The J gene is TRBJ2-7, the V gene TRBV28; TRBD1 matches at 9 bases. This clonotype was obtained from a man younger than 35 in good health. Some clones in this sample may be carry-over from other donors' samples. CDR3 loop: CASSLQQGASEQYF. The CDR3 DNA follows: TGTGCCAGCAGTTTGCAACAGGGGGCCAGCGAGCAGTACTTC.